The 13 T cell receptor beta chains below come from one sample, sequenced in a study of blood T cell repertoires in COVID-19. Using immunoSEQ multiplex PCR, the repertoire was profiled, and TCRdb retains in-frame clones only, with some absent. The repertoire consists of about 360,000 clones, with around nine tenths occurring once and the leading ten covering around 3%. The sequencing sample was made of peripheral blood. Receptors were obtained from a human donor in a cohort sampled during active COVID-19.

V gene TRBV11-2 combines with J gene TRBJ2-2; 9 bases align to TRBD1. The length of the CDR3 is 18 residues. Germline CDR1 and CDR2: SGHAT and FQNNGV. J gave up 5 bases and V 2 bases, and 12 bases lay outside the gene matches. CDR3 in amino acids: CASSLHTGTGMRTGELFF. The CDR3 coding sequence is TGTGCCAGCAGCTTACACACTGGGACAGGGATGAGGACCGGGGAGCTGTTTTTT.

V gene TRBV5-1 combines with J gene TRBJ2-2; TRBD2 agrees at 10 bases. The CDR3 runs to 16 residues. Trimming removed 6 bases from V and 5 bases from J; junction bases left unmatched: 10. Germline lookup yields CDR1 SGHRS and CDR2 YFSETQ. Written as DNA, the CDR3 is TGCGCCAGCACCATCACCCCAGCGGGAGGGACCGGGGAGCTGTTTTTT. Translating it yields CASTITPAGGTGELFF. Full variable domain (remainder filled in from reference TRBV5-1 and TRBJ2-2): KAGVTQTPRYLIKTRGQQVTLSCSPISGHRSVSWYQQTPGQGLQFLFEYFSETQRNKGNFPGRFSGRQFSNSRSEMNVSTLELGDSALYLCASTITPAGGTGELFFGEGSRLTVL.

This chain joins TRBV30 and TRBJ1-3; 7 bases are shared with TRBD1. Germline values: CDR1 GTSNPN, CDR2 SVGIG (reference sequence). With V trimmed by 1 base and J by 0 bases, 3 bases remained unmatched. This CDR3 comprises 15 residues. The CDR3 region is CAWSGAGGSGNTIYF. Here the CDR3 DNA reads TGTGCCTGGAGTGGGGCAGGGGGCTCTGGAAACACCATATATTTT.

J is TRBJ1-1 and V is TRBV6-1; the match to TRBD1 covers 7 bases. Losses at the gene ends were 7 bases for V and 4 bases for J; bases not matched to a gene: 6. The V gene's germline CDR1 is MNHNS and CDR2 SASEGT. The CDR3 spans 13 residues. In nucleotides, the CDR3 is TGTGCCAGCATCCACCAGGGGGGCACTGAAGCTTTCTTT. This codes for CASIHQGGTEAFF.

The chain uses TRBV5-6 and TRBJ1-4, with D perhaps matching TRBD1 (6 bases). Deletions cut 4 bases from V and 0 bases from J, with 22 bases between. The CDR3 loop spans 19 amino acids. The germline gives CDR1 SGHDT, CDR2 YYEEEE. The CDR3 bases are TGTGCCAGCAGCACTGACTGGACAGACCCATTCGCAACTAATGAAAAACTGTTTTTT. The encoded protein is CASSTDWTDPFATNEKLFF.

The V and J genes are TRBV19 and TRBJ1-5; D not certain. Germline CDR1 reads LNHDA; CDR2 reads SQIVND (reference sequence). V dropped 9 bases and J dropped 5 bases, with 11 bases sitting between them. The CDR3 sequence is 12 residues long. The chain's CDR3 is CASTSADQPQHF. The CDR3 bases are TGTGCCAGCACCTCGGCGGATCAGCCCCAGCATTTT.

The V and J genes are TRBV11-2 and TRBJ2-1; 14 nucleotides match TRBD2. This CDR3 has 17 amino acids. V was clipped by 4 bases and J by 7 bases; unmatched bases: 9. The germline V gene has CDR1 SGHAT and CDR2 FQNNGV. The CDR3 nucleotides are TGTGCCAGCAGCTGGGGACTAGCGGGAGTAAGGGTGAATGAGCAGTTCTTC. Residues: CASSWGLAGVRVNEQFF.

V is TRBV28 and J is TRBJ1-4, with 8 bases that match TRBD1. Per germline, CDR1 MDHEN and CDR2 SYDVKM. This CDR3 comprises 15 residues. V lost 5 bases, J lost 6 bases, and 8 bases stayed unmatched. The CDR3 protein is CASSTQGAIDEKLFF. The CDR3 bases are TGTGCCAGCAGTACCCAGGGGGCAATCGATGAAAAACTGTTTTTT. Full variable domain (missing parts from reference TRBV28 and TRBJ1-4): DVKVTQSSRYLVKRTGEKVFLECVQDMDHENMFWYRQDPGLGLRLIYFSYDVKMKEKGDIPEGYSVSREKKERFSLILESASTNQTSMYLCASSTQGAIDEKLFFGSGTQLSVL.

The chain employs TRBV4-1 and TRBJ2-6, with D perhaps TRBD1 (7 bases). The CDR3 spans 17 residues. From germline, CDR1 is MGHRA and CDR2 YSYEKL. The V end lost 4 bases, the J end lost 1 base, and 14 bases lay between the germline ends. The CDR3 loop is CASSRRGTESGANVLTF. In nucleotides, the CDR3 is TGCGCCAGCAGCCGTCGCGGGACAGAGTCTGGGGCCAACGTCCTGACTTTC.

Concerning this clone: The germline gene is not matched at one end of the junction; a read error may be the cause. The V gene is TRBV20-1, the J gene TRBJ2-7; 12 nucleotides match TRBD2. Germline V lookup: CDR1 DFQATT, CDR2 SNEGSKA (reference sequence). CDR3 length: 11 amino acids. The CDR3 region has the DNA TGCAGAGGATACTCTAGCGGGAGGGCCGCGTTC. Its translation is CRGYSSGRAAF.

The table lists this clone with a count of one. The chain recombines TRBV28 with TRBJ2-2, with a weak D call TRBD2 (6 bases). Germline V gene data show CDR1 as MDHEN and CDR2 as SYDVKM. Trimming shortened V by 6 bases and J by 6 bases, and 11 bases separated the two germline ends. This CDR3 contains 13 residues. The CDR3 DNA reads TGTGCCAGCAGCACTGGGGAGGCCGGGGAGCTGTTTTTT. Translation: CASSTGEAGELFF.

V gene TRBV7-9 combines with J gene TRBJ1-4; maybe TRBD1 (6 bases). Germline V lookup: CDR1 SEHNR, CDR2 FQNEAQ (reference sequence). The V end was cut by 8 bases, the J end by 7 bases, with 17 bases between. The CDR3 spans 14 residues. CDR3 region: CASSPGRRGEKLFF. CDR3 sequence (DNA): TGTGCCAGCTCCCCGGGGCGCAGGGGTGAAAAACTGTTTTTT.

The J gene is TRBJ2-1, the V gene TRBV9; the D gene is possibly TRBD2 (6 bases). Trimming left V 4 bases short and J 1 base short, with 15 bases between. CDR3 length: 16 amino acids. CDR1 is SGDLS and CDR2 is YYNGEE in the germline V gene. CDR3 DNA sequence: TGTGCCAGCAGCTCTGGGACTTATATGTCCTACAATGAGCAGTTCTTC. Amino acid sequence: CASSSGTYMSYNEQFF.